This T cell receptor (beta chain) was captured by sequencing in a study of blood T cell repertoires in COVID-19. At the level of the study: COVID-19 samples, acute and convalescent, were from the United States, Italy and Spain.

V lost 5 bases and J lost 6; bases outside the gene matches: 10. The CDR3 totals 16 residues. Germline V gene data show CDR1 as LNHDA and CDR2 as SQIVND (reference sequence). This table comes from immunoSEQ multiplex PCR, and its TCRdb copy is limited to in-frame clones, with some not included. Of approximately 150,000 clones in the sample, approximately 90% were seen once. This sequence joins TRBV19 and TRBJ2-2, with TRBD2 matching 9 bases. The clonotype comes from a man aged 18 to 29 with COVID-19, enrolled during active disease. The source material was peripheral blood. The CDR3 loop reads CASSVMAGGPSGELFF. The CDR3 bases are TGTGCCAGTAGTGTTATGGCGGGAGGGCCTTCCGGGGAGCTGTTTTTT.